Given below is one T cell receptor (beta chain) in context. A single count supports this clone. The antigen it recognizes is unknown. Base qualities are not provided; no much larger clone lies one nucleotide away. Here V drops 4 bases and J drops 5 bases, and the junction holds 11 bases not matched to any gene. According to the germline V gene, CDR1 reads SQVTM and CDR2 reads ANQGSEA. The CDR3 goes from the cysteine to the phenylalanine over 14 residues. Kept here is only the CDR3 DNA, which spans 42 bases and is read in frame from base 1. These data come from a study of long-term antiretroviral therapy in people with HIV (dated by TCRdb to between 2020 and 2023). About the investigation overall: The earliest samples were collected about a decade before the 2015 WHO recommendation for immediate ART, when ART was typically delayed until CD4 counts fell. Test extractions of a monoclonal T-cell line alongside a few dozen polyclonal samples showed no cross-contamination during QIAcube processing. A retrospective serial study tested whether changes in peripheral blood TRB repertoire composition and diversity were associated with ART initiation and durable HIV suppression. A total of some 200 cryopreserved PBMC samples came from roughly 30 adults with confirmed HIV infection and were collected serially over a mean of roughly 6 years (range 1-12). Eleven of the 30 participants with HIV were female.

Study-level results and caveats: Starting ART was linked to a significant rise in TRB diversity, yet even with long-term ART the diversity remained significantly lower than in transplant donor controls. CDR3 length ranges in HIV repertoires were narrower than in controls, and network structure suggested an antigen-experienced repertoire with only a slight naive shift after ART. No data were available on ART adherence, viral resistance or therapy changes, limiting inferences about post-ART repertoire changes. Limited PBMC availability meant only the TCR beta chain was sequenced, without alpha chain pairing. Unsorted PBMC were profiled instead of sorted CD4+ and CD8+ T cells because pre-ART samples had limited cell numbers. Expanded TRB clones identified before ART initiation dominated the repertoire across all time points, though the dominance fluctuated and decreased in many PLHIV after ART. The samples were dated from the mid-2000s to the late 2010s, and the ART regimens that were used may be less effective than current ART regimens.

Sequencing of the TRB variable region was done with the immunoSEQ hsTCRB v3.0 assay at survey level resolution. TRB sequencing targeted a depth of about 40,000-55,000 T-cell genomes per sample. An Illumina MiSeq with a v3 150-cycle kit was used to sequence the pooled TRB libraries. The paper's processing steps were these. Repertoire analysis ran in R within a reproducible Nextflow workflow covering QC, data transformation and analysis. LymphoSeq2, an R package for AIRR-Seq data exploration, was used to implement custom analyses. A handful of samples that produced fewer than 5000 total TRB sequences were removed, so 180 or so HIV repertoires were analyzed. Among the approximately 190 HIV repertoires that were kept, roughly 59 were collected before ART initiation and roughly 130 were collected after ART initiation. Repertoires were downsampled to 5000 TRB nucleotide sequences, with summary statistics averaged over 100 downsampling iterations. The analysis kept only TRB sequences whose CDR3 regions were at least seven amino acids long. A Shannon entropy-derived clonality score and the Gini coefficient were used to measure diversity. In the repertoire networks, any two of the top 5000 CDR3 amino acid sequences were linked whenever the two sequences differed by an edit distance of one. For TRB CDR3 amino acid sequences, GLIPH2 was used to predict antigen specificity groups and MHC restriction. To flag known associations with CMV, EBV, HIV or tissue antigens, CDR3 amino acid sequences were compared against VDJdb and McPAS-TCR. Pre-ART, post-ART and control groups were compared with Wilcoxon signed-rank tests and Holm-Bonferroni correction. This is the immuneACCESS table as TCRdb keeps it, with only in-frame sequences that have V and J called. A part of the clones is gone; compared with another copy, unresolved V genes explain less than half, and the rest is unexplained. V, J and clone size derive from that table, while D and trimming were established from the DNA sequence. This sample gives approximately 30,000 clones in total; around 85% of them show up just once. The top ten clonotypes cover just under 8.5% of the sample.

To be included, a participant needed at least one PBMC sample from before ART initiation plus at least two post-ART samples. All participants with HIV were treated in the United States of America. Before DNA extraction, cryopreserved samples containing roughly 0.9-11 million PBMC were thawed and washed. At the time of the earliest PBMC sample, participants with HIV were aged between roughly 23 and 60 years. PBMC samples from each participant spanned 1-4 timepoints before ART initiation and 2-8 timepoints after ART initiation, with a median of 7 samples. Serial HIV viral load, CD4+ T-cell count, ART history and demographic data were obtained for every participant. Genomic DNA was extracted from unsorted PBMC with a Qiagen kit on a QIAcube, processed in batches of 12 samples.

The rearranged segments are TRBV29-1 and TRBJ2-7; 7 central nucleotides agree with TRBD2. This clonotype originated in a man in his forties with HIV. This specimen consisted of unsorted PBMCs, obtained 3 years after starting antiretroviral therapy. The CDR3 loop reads CSVVGGREVDEQYF. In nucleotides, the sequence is TGCAGCGTTGTGGGGGGGAGGGAGGTCGACGAGCAGTACTTC.